The rows below give T cell receptor beta chains drawn from one sample of a study of cytomegalovirus exposure and HLA in healthy donors. Sequenced by immunoSEQ multiplex PCR; TCRdb stores in-frame clones only, minus some. The sample lists roughly 100,000 clones; approximately 80% were seen once. Sample: PBMCs. Receptor source: a woman aged 40 to 50 in good health and CMV-seronegative. CDR3s include the opening cysteine and the closing phenylalanine or tryptophan. D genes are given only for firm matches. Clone size is given for some rows only: seen once, a few or many times, or a class if the clone is expanded.

d_call | clone_size | j_call | v_call | cdr3_aa | cdr3_nt
TRBD1 | NA | TRBJ1-5 | TRBV2 | CATGTGLNQPQHF | TGTGCCACCGGGACAGGGCTCAATCAGCCCCAGCATTTT
NA | NA | TRBJ2-1 | TRBV5-1 | CASSLGSADNEQFF | TGCGCCAGCAGCTTGGGTTCCGCGGACAATGAGCAGTTCTTC
TRBD1 | NA | TRBJ1-6 | TRBV4-2 | CASSRQQGIENSPLHF | TGTGCCAGCAGCCGCCAACAGGGGATCGAGAATTCACCCCTCCACTTT
TRBD2 | once | TRBJ2-5 | TRBV7-9 | CASSLAGGRETQYF | TGTGCCAGCAGTCTAGCGGGGGGGCGGGAGACCCAGTACTTC
NA | NA | TRBJ2-7 | TRBV29-1 | CSVKAGSYEQYF | TGCAGCGTTAAGGCGGGATCCTACGAGCAGTACTTC
TRBD1 | NA | TRBJ2-1 | TRBV11-2 | CASRFLRGRTNEQFF | TGTGCCAGCAGGTTTCTCAGGGGGCGCACGAATGAGCAGTTCTTC
NA | few | TRBJ2-3 | TRBV10-3 | CAISESQDTQYF | TGTGCCATCAGTGAGTCCCAAGATACGCAGTATTTT
NA | NA | TRBJ1-2 | TRBV6-5 | CAASEDGRYNYGYTF | TGTGCCGCTTCGGAGGATGGACGTTATAACTATGGCTACACCTTC
NA | NA | TRBJ1-2 | TRBV2 | CASSESGRGGYTF | TGTGCCAGCAGTGAATCGGGGAGGGGCGGCTACACCTTC
TRBD1 | NA | TRBJ2-7 | TRBV18 | CASSPTLDRAGQYF | TGTGCCAGCTCACCCACCCTAGACAGGGCCGGGCAGTACTTC
TRBD1 | NA | TRBJ2-7 | TRBV11-2 | CASSLDGEQGTSYEQYF | TGTGCCAGCAGCTTAGATGGAGAACAGGGGACCTCCTACGAGCAGTACTTC
NA | NA | TRBJ2-7 | TRBV18 | CASSPGSHEQYF | TGTGCCAGCTCACCGGGGAGTCACGAGCAGTACTTC
NA | NA | TRBJ2-2 | TRBV5-8 | CASSPDTGELFF | TGTGCCAGCAGCCCAGACACCGGGGAGCTGTTTTTT
NA | few | TRBJ1-1 | TRBV29-1 | CSAQAGNTEAFF | TGCAGCGCTCAGGCAGGGAACACTGAAGCTTTCTTT
TRBD2 | NA | TRBJ2-5 | TRBV4-2 | CASSQIAGGVQETQYF | TGTGCCAGCAGCCAAATTGCGGGGGGCGTTCAAGAGACCCAGTACTTC
TRBD2 | NA | TRBJ2-5 | TRBV4-1 | CASSPERGGEETQYF | TGCGCCAGCAGCCCAGAGCGGGGGGGGGAGGAGACCCAGTACTTC
NA | NA | TRBJ2-1 | TRBV6-1 | CASSELSWANNEQFF | TGTGCCAGCAGTGAGTTGTCATGGGCGAACAATGAGCAGTTCTTC
NA | NA | TRBJ2-7 | TRBV7-9 | CASSLGTSLSYEQYF | TGTGCCAGCAGCTTAGGGACATCCTTGTCCTACGAGCAGTACTTC
TRBD2 | NA | TRBJ2-3 | TRBV7-2 | CASSSRGSGGDTQYF | TGTGCCAGCAGCTCCCGGGGGAGCGGGGGAGATACGCAGTATTTT
TRBD1 | once | TRBJ1-2 | TRBV6-5 | CASSGTGAGNYGYTF | TGTGCCAGCAGTGGCACAGGGGCCGGAAACTATGGCTACACCTTC
NA | NA | TRBJ1-6 | TRBV10-1 | CASSDGQAFNSPLHF | TGCGCCAGCAGTGATGGTCAGGCCTTTAATTCACCCCTCCACTTT
NA | few | TRBJ1-5 | TRBV7-8 | CASSLGHNQPQHF | TGTGCCAGCAGCTTAGGACATAATCAGCCCCAGCATTTT
TRBD2 | NA | TRBJ2-5 | TRBV4-1 | CASRHIGRRGQETQYF | TGCGCCAGCAGACACATCGGGAGGCGGGGACAAGAGACCCAGTACTTC
NA | NA | TRBJ1-1 | TRBV9 | CASSVTGTPYTEAFF | TGTGCCAGCAGCGTAACCGGGACACCCTACACTGAAGCTTTCTTT
NA | NA | TRBJ1-2 | TRBV11-1 | CASSRSDRNYGYTF | TGTGCCAGCAGCCGTTCGGACAGAAACTATGGCTACACCTTC